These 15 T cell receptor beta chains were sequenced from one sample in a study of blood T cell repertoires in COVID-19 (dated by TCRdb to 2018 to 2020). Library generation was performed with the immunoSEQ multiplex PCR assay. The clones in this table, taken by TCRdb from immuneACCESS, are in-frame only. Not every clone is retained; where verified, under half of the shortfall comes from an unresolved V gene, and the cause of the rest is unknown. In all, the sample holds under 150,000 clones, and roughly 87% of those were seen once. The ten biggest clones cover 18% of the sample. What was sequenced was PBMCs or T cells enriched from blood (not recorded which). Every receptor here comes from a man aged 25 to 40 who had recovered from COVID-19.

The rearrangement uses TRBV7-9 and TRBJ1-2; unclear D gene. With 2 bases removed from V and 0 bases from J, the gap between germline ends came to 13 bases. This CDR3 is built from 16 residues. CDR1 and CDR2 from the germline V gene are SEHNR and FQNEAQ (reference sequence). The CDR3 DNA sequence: TGTGCCAGCAGCTTAACCGCCTTGATAGCTAACTATGGCTACACCTTC. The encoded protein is CASSLTALIANYGYTF.

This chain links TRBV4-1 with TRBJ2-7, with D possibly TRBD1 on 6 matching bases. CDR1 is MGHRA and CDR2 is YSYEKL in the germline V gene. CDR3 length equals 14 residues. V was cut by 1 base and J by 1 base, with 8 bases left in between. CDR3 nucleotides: TGCGCCAGCAGCCAAGCCGGACAGTCCTACGAGCAGTACTTC. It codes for CASSQAGQSYEQYF.

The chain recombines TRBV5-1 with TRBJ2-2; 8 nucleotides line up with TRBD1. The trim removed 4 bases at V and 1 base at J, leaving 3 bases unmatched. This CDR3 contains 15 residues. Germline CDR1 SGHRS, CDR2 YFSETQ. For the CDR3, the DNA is TGCGCCAGCAGCCACGGGACAGGGAACACCGGGGAGCTGTTTTTT. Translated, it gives CASSHGTGNTGELFF.

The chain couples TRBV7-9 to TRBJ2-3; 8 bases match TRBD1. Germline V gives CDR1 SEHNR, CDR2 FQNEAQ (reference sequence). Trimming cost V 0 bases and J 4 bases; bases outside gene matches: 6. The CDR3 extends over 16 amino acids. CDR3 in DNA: TGTGCCAGCAGCTTAGCAGGACAGGGTTACGCAGATACGCAGTATTTT. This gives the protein CASSLAGQGYADTQYF. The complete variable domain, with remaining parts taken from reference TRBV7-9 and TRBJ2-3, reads DTGVSQNPRHKITKRGQNVTFRCDPISEHNRLYWYRQTLGQGPEFLTYFQNEAQLEKSRLLSDRFSAERPKGSFSTLEIQRTEQGDSAMYLCASSLAGQGYADTQYFGPGTRLTVL.

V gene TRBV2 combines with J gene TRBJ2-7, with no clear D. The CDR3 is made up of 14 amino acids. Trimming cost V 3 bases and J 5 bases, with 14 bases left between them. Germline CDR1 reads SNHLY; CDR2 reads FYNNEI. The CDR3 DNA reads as TGTGCCAGCAGTGACGTACGGGTCCCCGACGAGCAGTACTTC. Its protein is CASSDVRVPDEQYF.

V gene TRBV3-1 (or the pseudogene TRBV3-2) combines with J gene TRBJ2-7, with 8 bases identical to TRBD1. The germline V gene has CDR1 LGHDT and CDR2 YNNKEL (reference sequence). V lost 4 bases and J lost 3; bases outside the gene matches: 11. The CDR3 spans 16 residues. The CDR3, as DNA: TGTGCCAGCAGCCCCCCCTGGGGACAGGACGGCTACGAGCAGTACTTC. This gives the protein CASSPPWGQDGYEQYF.

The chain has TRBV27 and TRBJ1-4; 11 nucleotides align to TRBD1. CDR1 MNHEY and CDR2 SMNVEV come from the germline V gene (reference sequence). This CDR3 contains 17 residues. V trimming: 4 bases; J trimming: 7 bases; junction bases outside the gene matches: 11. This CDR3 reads CASSYRGQGALGEKLFF. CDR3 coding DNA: TGTGCCAGCAGTTACCGAGGACAGGGGGCGTTAGGTGAAAAACTGTTTTTT.

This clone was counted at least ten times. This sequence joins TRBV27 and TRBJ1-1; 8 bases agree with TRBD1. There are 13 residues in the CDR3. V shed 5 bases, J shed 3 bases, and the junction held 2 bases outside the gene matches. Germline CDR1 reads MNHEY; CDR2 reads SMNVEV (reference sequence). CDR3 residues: CASSPTGDTEAFF. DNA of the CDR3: TGTGCCAGCAGTCCGACAGGGGACACTGAAGCTTTCTTT.

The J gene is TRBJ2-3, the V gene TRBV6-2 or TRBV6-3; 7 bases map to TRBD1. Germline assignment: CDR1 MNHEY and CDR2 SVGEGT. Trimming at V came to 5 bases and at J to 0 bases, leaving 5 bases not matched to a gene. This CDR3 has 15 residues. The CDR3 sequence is CASSRDRHSTDTQYF. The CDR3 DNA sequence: TGTGCCAGCAGTAGGGACAGACATAGCACAGATACGCAGTATTTT.

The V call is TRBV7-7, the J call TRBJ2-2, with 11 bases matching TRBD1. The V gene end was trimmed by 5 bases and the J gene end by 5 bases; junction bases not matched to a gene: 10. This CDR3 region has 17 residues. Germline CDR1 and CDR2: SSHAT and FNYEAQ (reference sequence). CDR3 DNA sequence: TGTGCCAGCAGCCCTGAAGGCGGGACAGGGGGTACCGGGGAGCTGTTTTTT. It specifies CASSPEGGTGGTGELFF.

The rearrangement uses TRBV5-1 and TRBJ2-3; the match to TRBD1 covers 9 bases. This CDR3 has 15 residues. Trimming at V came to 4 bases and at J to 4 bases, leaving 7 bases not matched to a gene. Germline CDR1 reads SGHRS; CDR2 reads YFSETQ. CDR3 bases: TGCGCCAGCAGCAACGGACAGGGGTTTGCAGATACGCAGTATTTT. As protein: CASSNGQGFADTQYF.

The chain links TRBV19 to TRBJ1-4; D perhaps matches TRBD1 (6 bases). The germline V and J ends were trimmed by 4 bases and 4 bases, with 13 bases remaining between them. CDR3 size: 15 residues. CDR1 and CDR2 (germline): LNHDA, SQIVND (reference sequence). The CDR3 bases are TGTGCCAGTAGTACTCGGACAGTCTATAATGAAAAACTGTTTTTT. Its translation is CASSTRTVYNEKLFF.

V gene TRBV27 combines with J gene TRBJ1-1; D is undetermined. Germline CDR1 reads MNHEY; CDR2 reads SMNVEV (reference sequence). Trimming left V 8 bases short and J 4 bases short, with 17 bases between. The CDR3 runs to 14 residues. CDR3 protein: CASHPLLGGTEAFF. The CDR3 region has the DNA TGTGCCAGCCACCCATTACTAGGTGGCACTGAAGCTTTCTTT.

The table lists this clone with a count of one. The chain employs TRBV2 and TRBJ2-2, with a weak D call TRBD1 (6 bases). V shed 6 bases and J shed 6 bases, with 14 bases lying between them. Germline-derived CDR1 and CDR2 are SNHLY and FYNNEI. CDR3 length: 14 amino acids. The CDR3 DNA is TGTGCCAGCAGACCAACAGGGTTGTCCGGGGAGCTGTTTTTT. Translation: CASRPTGLSGELFF.

The CDR3, as DNA: TGTGCCAGCAGCCGGGACAGGGAGAATGGCTACACCTTC. Translating it yields CASSRDRENGYTF. V is TRBV7-9 and J is TRBJ1-2, with 9 bases that match TRBD1. Unmatched junction bases numbered 4, after V lost 5 bases and J lost 6 bases. Germline V lookup: CDR1 SEHNR, CDR2 FQNEAQ (reference sequence). The CDR3 covers 13 residues. The full variable domain, with the rest looked up from reference TRBV7-9 and TRBJ1-2, is DTGVSQNPRHKITKRGQNVTFRCDPISEHNRLYWYRQTLGQGPEFLTYFQNEAQLEKSRLLSDRFSAERPKGSFSTLEIQRTEQGDSAMYLCASSRDRENGYTFGSGTRLTVV.